What follows is one T cell receptor beta chain and its context. The record originates from a study of blood T cell repertoires in COVID-19. In the authors' workflow: Scientists estimated how many nucleated cells there were by amplifying reference gene primers. Libraries were prepared by immunoSEQ multiplex PCR; TCRdb keeps only in-frame clonotypes and omits some of them. V, J and clone size reflect that table, while D and trimming were determined from the DNA. This table holds about 58,000 clones, roughly 89% found once. V lost 0 bases and J 4 bases, leaving 7 bases between the germline ends. The CDR3 consists of 14 residues. Looked up from germline, CDR1 is LNHNV and CDR2 is YYDKDF (reference sequence).

This chain joins TRBV15 and TRBJ1-5; D unclear. This TCR derives from a man in his sixties with active COVID-19. The sequenced sample was peripheral blood. The CDR3 nucleotides read TGTGCCACCAGCAGAGAACCGGGGAATCAGCCCCAGCATTTT. It specifies CATSREPGNQPQHF.